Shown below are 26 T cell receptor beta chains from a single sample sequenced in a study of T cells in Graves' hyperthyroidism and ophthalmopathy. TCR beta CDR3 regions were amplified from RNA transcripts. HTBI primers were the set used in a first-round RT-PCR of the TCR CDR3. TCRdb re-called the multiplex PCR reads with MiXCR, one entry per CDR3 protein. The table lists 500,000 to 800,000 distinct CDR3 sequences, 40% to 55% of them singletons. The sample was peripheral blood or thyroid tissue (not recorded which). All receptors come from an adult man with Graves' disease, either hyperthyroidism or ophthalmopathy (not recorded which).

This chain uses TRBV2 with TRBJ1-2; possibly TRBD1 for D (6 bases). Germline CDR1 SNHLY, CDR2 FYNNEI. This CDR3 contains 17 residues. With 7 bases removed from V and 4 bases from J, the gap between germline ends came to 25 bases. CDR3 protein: CASTRGALTGSPYGYTF. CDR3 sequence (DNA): TGTGCCAGCACGAGGGGGGCCCTAACAGGGTCACCCTATGGCTACACCTTC.

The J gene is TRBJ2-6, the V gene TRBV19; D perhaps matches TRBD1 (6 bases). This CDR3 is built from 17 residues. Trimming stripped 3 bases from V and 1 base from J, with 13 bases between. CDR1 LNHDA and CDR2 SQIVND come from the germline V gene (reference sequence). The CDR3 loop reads CASSIVGADSGANVLTF. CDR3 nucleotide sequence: TGTGCCAGTAGTATCGTGGGGGCGGATTCTGGGGCCAACGTCCTGACTTTC.

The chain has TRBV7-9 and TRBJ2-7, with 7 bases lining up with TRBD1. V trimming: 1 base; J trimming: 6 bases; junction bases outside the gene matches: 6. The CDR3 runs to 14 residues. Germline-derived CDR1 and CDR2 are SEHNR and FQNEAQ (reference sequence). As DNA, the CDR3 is TGTGCCAGCAGCTTAGGCCCGACAGGGTCCGAGCAGTACTTC. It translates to CASSLGPTGSEQYF.

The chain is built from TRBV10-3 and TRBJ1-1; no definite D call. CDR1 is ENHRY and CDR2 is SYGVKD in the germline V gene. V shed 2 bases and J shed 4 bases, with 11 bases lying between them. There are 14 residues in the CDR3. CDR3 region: CAISEASGATEAFF. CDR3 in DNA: TGTGCCATCAGTGAGGCTTCAGGAGCCACTGAAGCTTTCTTT.

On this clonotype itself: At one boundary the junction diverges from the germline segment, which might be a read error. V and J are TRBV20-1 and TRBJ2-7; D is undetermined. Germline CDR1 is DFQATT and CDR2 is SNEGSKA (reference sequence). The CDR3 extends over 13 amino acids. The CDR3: CSARSYPGYEKYF. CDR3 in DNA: TGCAGTGCTAGGTCTTACCCAGGTTACGAGAAGTACTTC.

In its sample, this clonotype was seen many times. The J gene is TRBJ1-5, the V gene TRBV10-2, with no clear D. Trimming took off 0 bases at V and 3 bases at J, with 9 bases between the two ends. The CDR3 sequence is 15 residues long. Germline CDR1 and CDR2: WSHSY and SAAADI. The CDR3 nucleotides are TGCGCCAGCAGTGAGTCGAGGCCCGCCAATCAGCCCCAGCATTTT. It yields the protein CASSESRPANQPQHF.

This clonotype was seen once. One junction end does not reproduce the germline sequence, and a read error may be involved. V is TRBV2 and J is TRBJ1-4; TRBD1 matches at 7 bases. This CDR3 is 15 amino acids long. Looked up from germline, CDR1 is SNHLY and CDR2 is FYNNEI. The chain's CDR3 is CASSSLTGTNEKLFF. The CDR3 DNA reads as TGCGCCAGCAGCTCCCTGACAGGGACGAATGAAAAACTGTTTTTT.

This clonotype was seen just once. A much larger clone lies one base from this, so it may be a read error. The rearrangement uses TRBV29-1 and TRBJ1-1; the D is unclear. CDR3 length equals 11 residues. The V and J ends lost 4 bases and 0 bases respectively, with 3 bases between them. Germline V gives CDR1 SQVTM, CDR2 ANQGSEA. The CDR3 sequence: CSVGLNTEAFF. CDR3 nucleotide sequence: TGCAGCGTTGGGCTGAACACTGAAGCTTTCTTT.

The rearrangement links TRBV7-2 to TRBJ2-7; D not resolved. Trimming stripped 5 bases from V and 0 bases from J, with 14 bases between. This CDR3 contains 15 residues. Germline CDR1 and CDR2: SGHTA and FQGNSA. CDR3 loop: CASSQVQFSSYEQYF. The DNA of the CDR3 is TGTGCCAGCAGCCAAGTACAGTTCAGCTCCTACGAGCAGTACTTC.

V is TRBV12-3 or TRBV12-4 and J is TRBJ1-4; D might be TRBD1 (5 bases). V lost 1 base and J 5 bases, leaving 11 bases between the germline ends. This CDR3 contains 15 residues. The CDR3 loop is CASSLGGVANEKLFF. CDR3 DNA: TGTGCCAGCAGTTTAGGGGGGGTGGCCAATGAAAAACTGTTTTTT.

The CDR3 region is CSVGGTGVYEQYF. DNA for the CDR3: TGCAGCGTCGGAGGGACAGGGGTGTACGAGCAGTACTTC. J is TRBJ2-7 and V is TRBV29-1, with 10 positions matching TRBD1. In germline, CDR1 is SQVTM, CDR2 ANQGSEA. After removal of 6 bases from V and 4 bases from J, the junction contained 6 bases not matched to a gene. CDR3 length: 13 residues.

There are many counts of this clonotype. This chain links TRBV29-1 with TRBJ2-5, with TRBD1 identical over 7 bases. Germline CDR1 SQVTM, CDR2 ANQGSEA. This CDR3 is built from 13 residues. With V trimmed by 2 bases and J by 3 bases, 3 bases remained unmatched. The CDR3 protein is CSVETDREETQYF. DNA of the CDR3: TGCAGCGTTGAAACCGACAGGGAAGAGACCCAGTACTTC.

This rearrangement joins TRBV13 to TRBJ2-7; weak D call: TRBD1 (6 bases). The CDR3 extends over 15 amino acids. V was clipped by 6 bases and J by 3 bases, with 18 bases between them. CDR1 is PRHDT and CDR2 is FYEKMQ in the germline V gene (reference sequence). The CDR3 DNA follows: TGTGCCAGCAGTGGTCGAGACAGGCAGCTCTACGAGCAGTACTTC. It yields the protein CASSGRDRQLYEQYF.

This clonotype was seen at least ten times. The CDR3 here is CASSSHDLQGANSPLHF. CDR3 DNA sequence: TGTGCCAGCAGCTCGCACGACCTACAGGGGGCTAATTCACCCCTCCACTTT. The V and J genes are TRBV7-9 and TRBJ1-6; 9 nucleotides line up with TRBD1. CDR1 and CDR2 from the germline V gene are SEHNR and FQNEAQ (reference sequence). V trimming: 4 bases; J trimming: 6 bases; junction bases outside the gene matches: 10. The CDR3 is made up of 17 amino acids.

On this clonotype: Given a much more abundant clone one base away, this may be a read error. CDR3 sequence reads: CSTRTGTSSETQYF. In DNA form, the CDR3 reads TGCAGCACCCGCACCGGGACTAGCTCCGAGACCCAGTACTTC. The V gene is TRBV29-1, the J gene TRBJ2-5, with TRBD2 identical over 9 bases. V lost 8 bases, J lost 5 bases, and 12 bases stayed unmatched. The CDR3 contains 14 residues. Germline loops: CDR1 SQVTM, CDR2 ANQGSEA.

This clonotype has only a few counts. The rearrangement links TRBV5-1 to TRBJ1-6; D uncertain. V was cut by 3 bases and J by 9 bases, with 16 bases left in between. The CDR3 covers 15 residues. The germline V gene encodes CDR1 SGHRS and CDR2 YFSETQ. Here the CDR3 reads CASSSGGGRSSPLHF. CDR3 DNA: TGCGCCAGCAGCTCCGGCGGAGGGCGTAGTTCACCCCTCCACTTT.

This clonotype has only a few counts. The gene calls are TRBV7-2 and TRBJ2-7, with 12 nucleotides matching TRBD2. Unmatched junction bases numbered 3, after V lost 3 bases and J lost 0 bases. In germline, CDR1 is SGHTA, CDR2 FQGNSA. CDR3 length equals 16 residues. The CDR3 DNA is TGTGCCAGCAGCTTGGGACTAGCGGGTTACTCCTACGAGCAGTACTTC. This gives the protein CASSLGLAGYSYEQYF.

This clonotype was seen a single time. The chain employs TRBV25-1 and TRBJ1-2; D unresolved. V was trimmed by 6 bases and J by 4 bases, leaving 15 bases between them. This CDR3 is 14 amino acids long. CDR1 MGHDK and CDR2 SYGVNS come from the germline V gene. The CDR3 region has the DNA TGTGCCAGCAGCCACGCTTCAGGCCTCTATGGCTACACCTTC. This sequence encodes CASSHASGLYGYTF.

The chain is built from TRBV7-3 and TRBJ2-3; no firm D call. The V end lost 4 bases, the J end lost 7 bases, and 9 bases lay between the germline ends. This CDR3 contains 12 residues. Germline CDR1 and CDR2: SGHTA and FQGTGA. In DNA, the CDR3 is TGTGCCAGCAGCTCGGACGGGTATACGCAGTATTTT. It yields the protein CASSSDGYTQYF.

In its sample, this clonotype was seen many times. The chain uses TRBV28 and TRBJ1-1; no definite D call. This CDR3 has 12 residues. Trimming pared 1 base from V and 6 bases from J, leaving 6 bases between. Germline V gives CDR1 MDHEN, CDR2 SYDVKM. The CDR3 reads CASSLLGAEAFF. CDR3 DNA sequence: TGTGCCAGCAGTTTATTAGGTGCTGAAGCTTTCTTT.

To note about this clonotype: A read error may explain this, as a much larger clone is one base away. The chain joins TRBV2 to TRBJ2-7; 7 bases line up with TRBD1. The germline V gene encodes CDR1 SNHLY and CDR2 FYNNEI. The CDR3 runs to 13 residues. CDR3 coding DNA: TGCGTCAGCAGTCGGGACAGAACTGGCGAGCAGTACTTC. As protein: CVSSRDRTGEQYF. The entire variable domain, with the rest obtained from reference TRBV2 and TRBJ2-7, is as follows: EPEVTQTPSHQVTQMGQEVILRCVPISNHLYFYWYRQILGQKVEFLVSFYNNEISEKSEIFDDQFSVERPDGSNFTLKIRSTKLEDSAMYFCVSSRDRTGEQYFGPGTRLTVT.

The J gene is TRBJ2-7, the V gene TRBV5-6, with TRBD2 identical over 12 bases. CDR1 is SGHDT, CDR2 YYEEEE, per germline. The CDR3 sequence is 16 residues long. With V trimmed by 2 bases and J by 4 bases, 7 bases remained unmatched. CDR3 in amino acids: CASSFPSGRAQYEQYF. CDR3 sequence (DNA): TGTGCCAGCAGCTTCCCTAGCGGGAGGGCCCAGTACGAGCAGTACTTC.

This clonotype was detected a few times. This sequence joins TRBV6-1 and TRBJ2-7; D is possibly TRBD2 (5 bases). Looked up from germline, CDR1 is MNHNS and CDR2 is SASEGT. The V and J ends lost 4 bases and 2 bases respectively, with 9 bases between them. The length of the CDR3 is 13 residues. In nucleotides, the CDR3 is TGTGCCAGCAGTGCGGGGTCAACCTACGAGCAGTACTTC. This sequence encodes CASSAGSTYEQYF.

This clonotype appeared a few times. As DNA, the CDR3 is TGTGCCAGCAGCTTGCCGACAGCAAACCCTGGCATCGGCTACACCTTC. Translation gives CASSLPTANPGIGYTF. The chain uses TRBV5-5 and TRBJ1-2; D is perhaps TRBD1 (5 bases). Germline lookup yields CDR1 SGHKS and CDR2 YYEKEE (reference sequence). Trimming took off 1 base at V and 8 bases at J, with 21 bases between the two ends. This CDR3 is 16 amino acids long. Together with reference TRBV5-5 and TRBJ1-2, the CDR3 gives the full variable domain: DAGVTQSPTHLIKTRGQQVTLRCSPISGHKSVSWYQQVLGQGPQFIFQYYEKEERGRGNFPDRFSARQFPNYSSELNVNALLLGDSALYLCASSLPTANPGIGYTFGSGTRLTVV.

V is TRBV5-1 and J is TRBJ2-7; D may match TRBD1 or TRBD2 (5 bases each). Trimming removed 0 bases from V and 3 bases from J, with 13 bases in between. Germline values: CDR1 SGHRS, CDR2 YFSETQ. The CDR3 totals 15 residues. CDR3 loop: CASSLAQGEGYEQYF. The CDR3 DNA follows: TGCGCCAGCAGCTTGGCGCAGGGAGAAGGCTACGAGCAGTACTTC. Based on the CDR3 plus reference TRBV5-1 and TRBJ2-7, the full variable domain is KAGVTQTPRYLIKTRGQQVTLSCSPISGHRSVSWYQQTPGQGLQFLFEYFSETQRNKGNFPGRFSGRQFSNSRSEMNVSTLELGDSALYLCASSLAQGEGYEQYFGPGTRLTVT.

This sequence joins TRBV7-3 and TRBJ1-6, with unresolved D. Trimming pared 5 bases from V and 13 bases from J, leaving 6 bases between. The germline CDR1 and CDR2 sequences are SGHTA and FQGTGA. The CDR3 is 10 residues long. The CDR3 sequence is CASSRSPLHF. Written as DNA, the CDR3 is TGTGCCAGCAGCCGATCGCCCCTCCACTTT.